The 30 T cell receptor beta chains reported below all come from one sample, sequenced in a study of OX40 agonist ivuxolimab in advanced cancers. TCRdb keeps only in-frame clones here, not all; method: immunoSEQ multiplex PCR. Of about 49,000 clones in the sample, approximately 81% were seen once. The source was CD4+ or CD8+ T cells sorted from blood, collected in a trial of the OX40 agonist ivuxolimab. These receptors all stem from an adult with an advanced solid tumor such as melanoma, head and neck, liver or kidney cancer.

This clone was seen a single time. The chain couples TRBV7-6 to TRBJ2-1; D is uncertain. This CDR3 contains 14 residues. Germline V gene data show CDR1 as SGHVS and CDR2 as FNYEAQ. Trimming shortened V by 3 bases and J by 6 bases, and 12 bases separated the two germline ends. In nucleotides, the CDR3 is TGTGCCAGCAGCTTCTCCGGCCCCCTCAATGAGCAGTTCTTC. It translates to CASSFSGPLNEQFF.

The chain has TRBV28 and TRBJ2-7, with 14 positions matching TRBD2. After removal of 5 bases from V and 6 bases from J, the junction contained 6 bases not matched to a gene. This CDR3 region has 15 residues. From germline, CDR1 is MDHEN and CDR2 SYDVKM. The CDR3 DNA sequence: TGTGCCAGCAGTCCGGGGACTAGCGGGAGCCTCGAGCAGTACTTC. This translates into CASSPGTSGSLEQYF.

The chain combines TRBV25-1 with TRBJ2-2, with TRBD1 as a possible D gene (6 bases). The V gene lost 4 bases and the J gene lost 3 bases, with 12 bases spanning the gap. CDR3 size: 15 residues. Germline CDR1 and CDR2: MGHDK and SYGVNS. CDR3 in DNA: TGTGCCAGCAGTGGAGTACAGGGATACACCGGGGAGCTGTTTTTT. It encodes CASSGVQGYTGELFF.

This chain connects TRBV11-3 to TRBJ2-1; 7 bases agree with TRBD2. CDR1 is SGHNT, CDR2 YENEEA, per germline. The ends lost 7 bases at V and 10 bases at J; junction bases unmatched: 13. There are 14 residues in the CDR3. Here the CDR3 reads CASTIKTSPAEQFF. The DNA for the CDR3 is TGTGCCAGCACCATAAAGACTAGCCCCGCGGAGCAGTTCTTC.

Notes on this clone: Other nucleotide sequences from this sample produce the same CDR3. The chain carries TRBV27 and TRBJ1-5, with 9 bases that match TRBD1. V trimming: 5 bases; J trimming: 6 bases; junction bases outside the gene matches: 5. The V gene's germline CDR1 is MNHEY and CDR2 SMNVEV (reference sequence). This CDR3 is 14 amino acids long. The CDR3 spells CASSLDRGSQPQHF. DNA of the CDR3: TGTGCCAGCAGTCTCGACAGGGGGTCTCAGCCCCAGCATTTT.

This chain connects TRBV11-2 to TRBJ2-1; TRBD2 aligns across 10 bases. The CDR3 contains 20 residues. The trim removed 0 bases at V and 4 bases at J, leaving 15 bases unmatched. In germline, CDR1 is SGHAT, CDR2 FQNNGV. The CDR3 loop is CASSLDGWVASGGNYNEQFF. CDR3 nucleotide sequence: TGTGCCAGCAGCTTAGATGGATGGGTAGCTAGCGGGGGCAATTACAATGAGCAGTTCTTC.

The V gene is TRBV11-2, the J gene TRBJ2-7, with TRBD1 identical over 8 bases. V gave up 5 bases and J gave up 3 bases; unmatched junction bases: 3. Germline-derived CDR1 and CDR2 are SGHAT and FQNNGV. The CDR3 consists of 13 residues. This chain's CDR3 is CASSLGQDYEQYF. Here the CDR3 DNA reads TGTGCCAGCAGCCTGGGACAGGACTACGAGCAGTACTTC.

The chain couples TRBV27 to TRBJ1-4; possibly TRBD1 for D (5 bases). Trimming shortened V by 6 bases and J by 4 bases, and 15 bases separated the two germline ends. The CDR3 consists of 15 residues. Germline values: CDR1 MNHEY, CDR2 SMNVEV (reference sequence). This chain's CDR3 is CASSQTRQLNEKLFF. In DNA form, the CDR3 reads TGTGCCAGCAGCCAGACTCGACAGCTTAATGAAAAACTGTTTTTT.

The rearrangement uses TRBV5-8 and TRBJ2-1; 8 bases are shared with TRBD2. This CDR3 is 15 amino acids long. Germline-derived CDR1 and CDR2 are SGHTS and YDEGEE. Losses at the gene ends were 2 bases for V and 7 bases for J; bases not matched to a gene: 8. The CDR3 is CASSLLAGGLNEQFF. DNA for the CDR3: TGTGCCAGCAGCTTATTGGCGGGGGGTCTTAATGAGCAGTTCTTC.

The genes are TRBV19 and TRBJ2-2; no clear D gene. The ends were cut back, 5 bases at V and 1 base at J, with 8 bases in the middle. CDR1 and CDR2 from the germline V gene are LNHDA and SQIVND (reference sequence). The CDR3 runs to 14 residues. The CDR3 sequence is CASSFYRNTGELFF. The CDR3 DNA reads as TGTGCCAGTAGTTTTTACAGGAACACCGGGGAGCTGTTTTTT.

CDR3 coding DNA: TGTGCCACCAGAGCCTGGGATGATAACACTGAAGCTTTCTTT. This translates into CATRAWDDNTEAFF. The chain couples TRBV7-9 to TRBJ1-1; D gene uncertain. CDR3 length: 14 residues. Germline V gives CDR1 SEHNR, CDR2 FQNEAQ (reference sequence). V lost 10 bases, J lost 2 bases, and 17 bases lay in between.

This clone was counted once. The chain recombines TRBV2 with TRBJ2-1; tentatively, D is TRBD1 (6 bases). CDR1 and CDR2 from the germline V gene are SNHLY and FYNNEI. The CDR3 has 16 amino acids. The V gene lost 6 bases and the J gene lost 4 bases, with 19 bases spanning the gap. The CDR3 nucleotides are TGTGCCAGCAGAGGGTCCTCAGGGGTTCGGTACAATGAGCAGTTCTTC. Protein sequence: CASRGSSGVRYNEQFF.

In this sample, this clone turned up a few times. The V call is TRBV7-2, the J call TRBJ2-3; TRBD2 might be the D (5 bases). CDR3 size: 15 residues. Germline lookup yields CDR1 SGHTA and CDR2 FQGNSA. The V end lost 8 bases, the J end lost 6 bases, and 21 bases lay between the germline ends. The CDR3 spells CASGQGIRGWDTQYF. The CDR3 bases are TGTGCCAGCGGCCAAGGGATCCGGGGATGGGATACGCAGTATTTT.

The CDR3 DNA is TGTGCCACCAGCAGAGAGAGCGGGGGAGGAAACACCATATATTTT. Protein sequence: CATSRESGGGNTIYF. V and J are TRBV15 and TRBJ1-3; D is possibly TRBD1 (5 bases). Trimming took off 0 bases at V and 4 bases at J, with 10 bases between the two ends. CDR3 length equals 15 residues. Per germline, CDR1 LNHNV and CDR2 YYDKDF (reference sequence). The whole variable domain, remainder taken from reference TRBV15 and TRBJ1-3, is DAMVIQNPRYQVTQFGKPVTLSCSQTLNHNVMYWYQQKSSQAPKLLFHYYDKDFNNEADTPDNFQSRRPNTSFCFLDIRSPGLGDTAMYLCATSRESGGGNTIYFGEGSWLTVV.

V gene TRBV4-3 combines with J gene TRBJ1-2, with D perhaps matching TRBD1 (5 bases). V gave up 0 bases and J gave up 7 bases, with 18 bases separating them. The CDR3 loop spans 16 amino acids. Germline V gene sequence: CDR1 LGHNA, CDR2 YSLEER. The CDR3 loop reads CASSQDWAGGSGGYTF. CDR3 sequence (DNA): TGCGCCAGCAGCCAAGATTGGGCGGGGGGTTCTGGTGGCTACACCTTC.

The gene calls are TRBV2 and TRBJ2-3; 11 bases are a match to TRBD1. This CDR3 region has 13 residues. The J segment lost 5 bases and the V segment lost 11 bases, leaving 6 bases of the junction unmatched. The V gene's germline CDR1 is SNHLY and CDR2 FYNNEI. The CDR3 spells CAGTGGHGDTQYF. The CDR3 DNA sequence: TGTGCCGGGACAGGGGGGCATGGAGATACGCAGTATTTT.

This chain joins TRBV4-3 and TRBJ1-2, with unresolved D. V lost 3 bases and J 4 bases, leaving 9 bases between the germline ends. There are 13 residues in the CDR3. Germline-derived CDR1 and CDR2 are LGHNA and YSLEER. CDR3 sequence (DNA): TGCGCCAGCAGCCACCCGACGGGCTATGGCTACACCTTC. Protein: CASSHPTGYGYTF.

The chain carries TRBV4-2 and TRBJ1-1, with D perhaps TRBD1 (5 bases). V lost 0 bases to trimming and J lost 0 bases, with 17 bases between them. The germline V gene encodes CDR1 LGHNA and CDR2 YNFKEQ. The CDR3 sequence is 18 residues long. The CDR3 region is CASSQDSALGLLNTEAFF. CDR3 DNA: TGTGCCAGCAGCCAAGATTCGGCCCTGGGACTTCTGAACACTGAAGCTTTCTTT.

The table lists this clone with a few counts. This chain links TRBV6-5 with TRBJ2-2; D possibly corresponds to TRBD2 (5 bases). The CDR3 extends over 15 amino acids. Trimming took 1 base from V and 4 from J, leaving 10 bases between them. Germline lookup yields CDR1 MNHEY and CDR2 SVGAGI. Written as DNA, the CDR3 is TGTGCCAGCAGTTACTGGTCAGAGGGCACCGGGGAGCTGTTTTTT. Protein sequence: CASSYWSEGTGELFF.

The chain uses TRBV5-1 and TRBJ1-1; D is unclear. The CDR3 loop spans 14 amino acids. V shed 0 bases and J shed 1 base, with 7 bases lying between them. Germline loops: CDR1 SGHRS, CDR2 YFSETQ. The CDR3, as DNA: TGCGCCAGCAGCTTGGTTTCCCCGAACACTGAAGCTTTCTTT. Encoded protein: CASSLVSPNTEAFF.

The chain uses TRBV11-2 and TRBJ2-7; D is unresolved. In germline, CDR1 is SGHAT, CDR2 FQNNGV. V lost 2 bases, J lost 4 bases, and 12 bases lay in between. This CDR3 is built from 14 residues. The CDR3 sequence is CASSLTTGLYEQYV. The CDR3 nucleotides are TGTGCCAGCAGCTTAACGACGGGCCTATACGAGCAGTACGTC.

The V call is TRBV6-5, the J call TRBJ2-7, with TRBD2 matching over 10 bases. V lost 2 bases to trimming and J lost 3 bases; unmatched junction nucleotides: 7. CDR3 length equals 16 residues. Germline V gene data show CDR1 as MNHEY and CDR2 as SVGAGI. The CDR3 is CASSYNLAGALYEQYF. The CDR3 DNA is TGTGCCAGCAGTTACAACCTAGCGGGAGCTCTCTACGAGCAGTACTTC.

J is TRBJ2-1 and V is TRBV11-2; possibly TRBD1 for D (5 bases). Germline assignment: CDR1 SGHAT and CDR2 FQNNGV. This CDR3 region has 16 residues. The V end lost 4 bases, the J end lost 6 bases, and 19 bases lay between the germline ends. The CDR3: CASSSGSQGFINEQFF. The DNA of the CDR3 is TGTGCCAGCAGCTCTGGGTCGCAGGGATTTATCAATGAGCAGTTCTTC. Full variable domain (missing parts from reference TRBV11-2 and TRBJ2-1): EAGVAQSPRYKIIEKRQSVAFWCNPISGHATLYWYQQILGQGPKLLIQFQNNGVVDDSQLPKDRFSAERLKGVDSTLKIQPAKLEDSAVYLCASSSGSQGFINEQFFGPGTRLTVL.

The chain employs TRBV5-5 and TRBJ1-1, with D possibly being TRBD1 (5 bases). The V end was cut by 0 bases, the J end by 0 bases, with 12 bases between. CDR1 SGHKS and CDR2 YYEKEE come from the germline V gene (reference sequence). This CDR3 region has 16 residues. The CDR3: CASSLVSGAVNTEAFF. The CDR3 nucleotides read TGTGCCAGCAGCTTGGTTTCCGGGGCTGTGAACACTGAAGCTTTCTTT.

This clone has a single count. This sequence joins TRBV30 and TRBJ1-2; 7 nucleotides agree with TRBD1. Germline V CDR1 and CDR2: GTSNPN, SVGIG (reference sequence). CDR3 length: 15 amino acids. The junction had 5 bases not matched to a gene; V was cut back by 1 base and J by 0 bases. The CDR3 here is CAWSEAGTANYGYTF. CDR3 DNA sequence: TGTGCCTGGAGTGAGGCCGGGACAGCTAACTATGGCTACACCTTC.

This rearrangement joins TRBV27 to TRBJ1-2; D gene unclear. The V gene's germline CDR1 is MNHEY and CDR2 SMNVEV (reference sequence). V lost 5 bases, J lost 4 bases, and 11 bases lay in between. The CDR3 is 13 residues long. CDR3 sequence (DNA): TGTGCCAGCAGTAACGGGATCTCCTATGGCTACACCTTC. It encodes CASSNGISYGYTF.

The V call is TRBV7-9, the J call TRBJ1-1; TRBD1 agrees at 7 bases. Germline CDR1 is SEHNR and CDR2 is FQNEAQ (reference sequence). CDR3 length: 15 amino acids. The V segment lost 6 bases and the J segment 1 base; nucleotides outside the gene matches: 8. Written as DNA, the CDR3 is TGTGCCAGCAGTCAGCCGACAGGGCGGAACACTGAAGCTTTCTTT. It specifies CASSQPTGRNTEAFF.

CDR3 sequence (DNA): TGTGCCAGCAGCCAAGGGGGGGATTATTCACCCCTCCACTTT. Residues: CASSQGGDYSPLHF. The chain couples TRBV4-2 to TRBJ1-6; TRBD1 might be the D (5 bases). The V and J ends lost 1 base and 8 bases respectively, with 9 bases between them. The CDR3 has 14 amino acids. The germline V gene encodes CDR1 LGHNA and CDR2 YNFKEQ.

The V gene is TRBV4-1, the J gene TRBJ2-1; the D is unclear. V lost 3 bases to trimming and J lost 8 bases, with 14 bases between them. Per the germline V gene, CDR1 is MGHRA and CDR2 is YSYEKL. The CDR3 is 14 amino acids. CDR3 in amino acids: CASSHPNFPDEQFF. The CDR3 DNA reads TGCGCCAGCAGCCACCCCAATTTCCCCGATGAGCAGTTCTTC.

The genes are TRBV6-5 and TRBJ2-1, with 7 bases lining up with TRBD1. This CDR3 comprises 12 residues. Germline CDR1 is MNHEY and CDR2 is SVGAGI. Trimming took 2 bases from V and 8 from J; bases not matched to a gene: 0. DNA of the CDR3: TGTGCCAGCAGTTACACAGGGGATGAGCAGTTCTTC. It is translated as CASSYTGDEQFF.